The T cell receptor beta chain under discussion was sequenced for a study of blood T cell repertoires in COVID-19. On the study more broadly: The study drew acute and convalescent COVID-19 samples from the United States, Italy and Spain.

Per the authors' pipeline: Nucleated cell number was recorded as an estimate derived from reference gene primer amplification. Profiled with immunoSEQ multiplex PCR; TCRdb holds only in-frame clones, not every one. V and J calls and clone size are those listed in that table; D and trimming were worked out from the DNA. The sample yields fewer than 300,000 clones, about 89% seen once. The receptor was isolated from a man aged 25 to 40 with acute or convalescent COVID-19. Sequencing was carried out using peripheral blood.

The CDR3 is CASSLADTEAFF. As DNA, the CDR3 is TGTGCCAGCAGCCTCGCGGACACTGAAGCTTTCTTT. The chain links TRBV5-5 to TRBJ1-1; D uncertain. Trimming stripped 4 bases from V and 3 bases from J, with 7 bases between. This CDR3 spans 12 amino acids. The germline V gene has CDR1 SGHKS and CDR2 YYEKEE (reference sequence).